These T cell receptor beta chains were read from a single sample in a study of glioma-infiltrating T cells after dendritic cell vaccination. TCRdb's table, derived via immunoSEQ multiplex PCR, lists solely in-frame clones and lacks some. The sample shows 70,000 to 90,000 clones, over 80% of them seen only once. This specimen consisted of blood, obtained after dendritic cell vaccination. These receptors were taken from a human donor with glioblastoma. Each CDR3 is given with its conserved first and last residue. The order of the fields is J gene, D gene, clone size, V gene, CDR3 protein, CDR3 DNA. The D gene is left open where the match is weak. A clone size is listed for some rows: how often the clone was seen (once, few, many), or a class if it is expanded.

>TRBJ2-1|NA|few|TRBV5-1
CASSLTGGSSYNEQFF
TGCGCCAGCAGCCTGACCGGGGGAAGCTCCTACAATGAGCAGTTCTTC
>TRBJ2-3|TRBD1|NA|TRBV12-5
CASGPAGTGTDTQYF
TGTGCTAGTGGTCCCGCGGGGACAGGGACAGATACGCAGTATTTT
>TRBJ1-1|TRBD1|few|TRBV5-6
CASSMDRRNTEAFF
TGTGCCAGCAGCATGGACAGGAGGAACACTGAAGCTTTCTTT
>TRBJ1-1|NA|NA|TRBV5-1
CASSLEQPPNTEAFF
TGCGCCAGCAGCTTGGAACAGCCACCGAACACTGAAGCTTTCTTT
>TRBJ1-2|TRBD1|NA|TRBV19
CASSINRGQAFGYGYTF
TGTGCCAGTAGTATAAACCGGGGACAGGCCTTCGGTTATGGCTACACCTTC
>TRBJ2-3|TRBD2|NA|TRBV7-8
CASSLGTSRSDTQYF
TGTGCCAGCAGCTTAGGGACTAGCAGGTCAGATACGCAGTATTTT
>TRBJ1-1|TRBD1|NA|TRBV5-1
CASRPDRGWTEAFF
TGCGCCAGCAGGCCTGACAGGGGATGGACTGAAGCTTTCTTT
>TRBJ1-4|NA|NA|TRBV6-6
CASRRTTSVFF
TGTGCCAGCAGGCGTACGACATCTGTTTTTTTT
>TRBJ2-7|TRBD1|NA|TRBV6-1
CASRTPGQSYEQYF
TGTGCCAGCAGAACCCCGGGACAGTCCTACGAGCAGTACTTC
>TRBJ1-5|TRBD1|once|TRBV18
CASSPDRGGNQPQHF
TGTGCCAGCTCACCGGACAGGGGTGGCAATCAGCCCCAGCATTTT
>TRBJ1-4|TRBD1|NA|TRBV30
CAWSRGLDEKLFF
TGTGCCTGGTCTAGGGGGCTAGATGAAAAACTGTTTTTT
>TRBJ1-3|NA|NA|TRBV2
CASISEAHTGNTIYF
TGTGCCAGCATCTCTGAGGCGCACACTGGAAACACCATATATTTT
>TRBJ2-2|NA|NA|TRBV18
CASSLASFPANTGELFF
TGTGCCAGCTCACTTGCCAGTTTCCCCGCGAACACCGGGGAGCTGTTTTTT
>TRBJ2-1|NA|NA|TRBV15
CATSRVPGPRNEQFF
TGTGCCACCAGCAGAGTACCAGGGCCTCGCAATGAGCAGTTCTTC
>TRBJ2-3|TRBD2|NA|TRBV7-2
CASSPGLGADTQYF
TGTGCCAGCAGCCCAGGACTAGGCGCAGATACGCAGTATTTT
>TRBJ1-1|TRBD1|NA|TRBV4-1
CASSQGQQNTEAFF
TGCGCCAGCAGCCAGGGACAGCAGAACACTGAAGCTTTCTTT
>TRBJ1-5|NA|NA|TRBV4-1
CASSQDWGGRKDQPQHF
TGCGCCAGCAGCCAAGATTGGGGGGGGCGGAAGGATCAGCCCCAGCATTTT
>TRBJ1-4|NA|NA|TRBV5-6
CASSLGGEDEKLFF
TGTGCCAGCAGCTTGGGCGGGGAGGATGAAAAACTGTTTTTT
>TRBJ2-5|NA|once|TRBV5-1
CASSTLRGERETQYF
TGCGCCAGCAGCACCCTCAGGGGGGAGAGGGAGACCCAGTACTTC
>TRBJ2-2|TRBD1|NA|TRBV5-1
CASSSTGTGNTGELFF
TGCGCCAGCAGCTCGACCGGGACAGGGAACACCGGGGAGCTGTTTTTT
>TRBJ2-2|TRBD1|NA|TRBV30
CAWRADRGLLGELFF
TGTGCCTGGAGAGCCGACAGGGGCCTACTGGGGGAGCTGTTTTTT
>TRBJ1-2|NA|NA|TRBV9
CASSVNRENGYTF
TGTGCCAGCAGCGTAAACAGGGAGAATGGCTACACCTTC
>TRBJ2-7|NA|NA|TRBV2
CAPGQRSSYEQYF
TGTGCTCCCGGACAGCGGAGCTCCTACGAGCAGTACTTC
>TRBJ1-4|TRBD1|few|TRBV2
CASTLRTGGFEKLFF
TGTGCCAGCACCTTAAGGACAGGGGGTTTTGAAAAACTGTTTTTT
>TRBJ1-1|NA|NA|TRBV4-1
CASSQGYRETEAFF
TGCGCCAGCAGCCAAGGGTACAGGGAAACTGAAGCTTTCTTT
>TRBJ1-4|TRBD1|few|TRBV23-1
CASSQGTGVREKLFF
TGCGCCAGCAGTCAGGGGACAGGGGTACGTGAAAAACTGTTTTTT
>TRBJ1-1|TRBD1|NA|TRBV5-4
CASSRDRGWNTEAFF
TGTGCCAGCAGCCGGGACAGGGGGTGGAACACTGAAGCTTTCTTT
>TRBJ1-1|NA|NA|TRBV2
CASSDSGLGAFF
TGTGCCAGCAGTGATTCGGGTCTGGGTGCTTTCTTT
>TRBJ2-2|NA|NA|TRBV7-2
CASSLGRGDTGELFF
TGTGCCAGCAGCTTAGGCAGGGGAGATACCGGGGAGCTGTTTTTT
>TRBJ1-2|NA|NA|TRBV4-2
CASSRARGGGNYGYTF
TGTGCCAGCAGCCGAGCAAGGGGGGGCGGTAACTATGGCTACACCTTC
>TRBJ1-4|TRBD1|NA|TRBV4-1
CASSQGQGADEKLFF
TGCGCCAGCAGCCAAGGACAGGGGGCGGATGAAAAACTGTTTTTT
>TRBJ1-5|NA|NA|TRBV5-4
CASSLNGQPQHF
TGTGCCAGCAGCTTGAACGGTCAGCCCCAGCATTTT
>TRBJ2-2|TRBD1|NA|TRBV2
CASSERTGGTGELFF
TGTGCCAGCAGTGAAAGGACAGGGGGTACCGGGGAGCTGTTTTTT
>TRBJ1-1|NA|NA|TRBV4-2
CASSQDRGSEAFF
TGTGCCAGCAGCCAAGATCGAGGTAGCGAAGCTTTCTTT
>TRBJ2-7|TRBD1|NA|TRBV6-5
CASSYSPGQGIDEQYF
TGTGCCAGCAGTTACTCTCCGGGACAGGGAATCGACGAGCAGTACTTC
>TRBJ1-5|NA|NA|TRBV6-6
CASWGVRDNQPQHF
TGTGCCAGTTGGGGGGTTCGGGACAATCAGCCCCAGCATTTT
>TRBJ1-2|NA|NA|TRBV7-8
CASSLIGRQGVDGYTF
TGTGCCAGCAGCTTAATCGGCCGCCAAGGGGTTGATGGCTACACCTTC
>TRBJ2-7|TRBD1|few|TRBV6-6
CASSSTGTPYEQYF
TGTGCCAGCAGTTCGACAGGGACCCCCTACGAGCAGTACTTC
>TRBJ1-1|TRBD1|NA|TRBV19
CASSIRTGEMVTEAFF
TGTGCCAGTAGTATAAGGACAGGGGAGATGGTCACTGAAGCTTTCTTT
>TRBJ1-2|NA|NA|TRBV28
CASGGTDKGGYTF
TGTGCCAGCGGAGGGACCGATAAGGGAGGCTACACCTTC
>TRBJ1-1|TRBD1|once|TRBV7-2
CASSERQGTEAFF
TGTGCCAGCAGCGAACGACAGGGAACTGAAGCTTTCTTT
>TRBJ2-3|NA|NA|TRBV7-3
CASSLSSGGEIDTQYF
TGTGCCAGCAGCTTAAGTTCTGGGGGCGAGATTGATACGCAGTATTTT
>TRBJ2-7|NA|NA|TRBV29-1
CSVEESSSEQYF
TGCAGCGTTGAAGAATCCAGTTCCGAGCAGTACTTC
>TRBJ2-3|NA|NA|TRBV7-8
CASSLITRGTDTQYF
TGTGCCAGCAGCTTAATCACTAGGGGCACAGATACGCAGTATTTT
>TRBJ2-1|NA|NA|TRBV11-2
CASSLDPDNEQFF
TGTGCCAGCAGCTTAGACCCCGACAATGAGCAGTTCTTC
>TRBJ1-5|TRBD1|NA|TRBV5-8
CASSAGTGNQPQHF
TGTGCCAGCAGCGCCGGGACAGGGAATCAGCCCCAGCATTTT
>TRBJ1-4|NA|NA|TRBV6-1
CASSEVRVSEKLFF
TGTGCCAGCAGTGAAGTGCGCGTGAGTGAAAAACTGTTTTTT
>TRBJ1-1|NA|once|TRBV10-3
CAISESSAMNTEAFF
TGTGCCATCAGTGAGTCGAGCGCCATGAACACTGAAGCTTTCTTT
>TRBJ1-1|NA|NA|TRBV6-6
CASSYPGVPNTEAFF
TGTGCCAGCAGTTACCCCGGGGTGCCGAACACTGAAGCTTTCTTT
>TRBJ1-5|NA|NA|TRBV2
CASSGEQILNQPQHF
TGTGCCAGCAGTGGAGAACAGATACTCAATCAGCCCCAGCATTTT
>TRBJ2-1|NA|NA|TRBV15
CATSRELRGAGNEQFF
TGTGCCACCAGCAGGGAGTTACGGGGGGCTGGCAATGAGCAGTTCTTC
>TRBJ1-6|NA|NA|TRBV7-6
CASSPGTQKMNSPLHF
TGTGCCAGCAGCCCCGGGACTCAAAAAATGAATTCACCCCTCCACTTT
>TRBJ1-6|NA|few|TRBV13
CASSRNTQGSNNSPLHF
TGTGCCAGCAGTAGAAACACCCAGGGGTCTAATAATTCACCCCTCCACTTT
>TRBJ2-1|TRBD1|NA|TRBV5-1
CASSNRDRGLDEQFF
TGCGCCAGCAGCAATCGGGACAGGGGGTTGGATGAGCAGTTCTTC
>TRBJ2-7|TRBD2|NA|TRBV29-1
CSAKRQAGADYEQYF
TGCAGCGCCAAAAGACAAGCGGGGGCCGACTACGAGCAGTACTTC
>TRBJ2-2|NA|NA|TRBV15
CATSREEWGLGTGELFF
TGTGCCACCAGCAGGGAGGAATGGGGGCTCGGCACCGGGGAGCTGTTTTTT